Listed below are T cell receptor beta chains from one sample, sequenced in a study of blood T cell repertoires in COVID-19. The assay was immunoSEQ multiplex PCR, and TCRdb's table has in-frame clones only and misses some. Here the sample spans about 170,000 clones, 84% being singletons. Sequenced input: peripheral blood. The receptors shown here come from an elderly woman with COVID-19, enrolled during active disease. CDR3s include the opening cysteine and the closing phenylalanine or tryptophan. Fields, in order: V gene, J gene, clone size, D gene, CDR3 protein, CDR3 DNA. The D gene is left open where the match is weak. Part of the rows lack a size; the others show once, few, many or a class for expanded clones.

TRBV30,TRBJ2-5,-,-,CAWDHGGQETQYF,TGTGCCTGGGACCACGGAGGCCAAGAGACCCAGTACTTC
TRBV12-5,TRBJ1-1,-,TRBD1,CASGLETGGFEAFF,TGTGCTAGTGGTTTGGAAACAGGGGGCTTTGAAGCTTTCTTT
TRBV30,TRBJ2-1,-,-,CAWSYSPRQYFYNEQFF,TGTGCCTGGAGTTACTCCCCGCGACAGTATTTTTACAATGAGCAGTTCTTC
TRBV4-1,TRBJ1-5,-,-,CASSQAAGGESNQPQHF,TGCGCCAGCAGCCAAGCGGCGGGGGGCGAAAGCAATCAGCCCCAGCATTTT
TRBV18,TRBJ1-2,few,-,CASSPGENYGYTF,TGTGCCAGCTCACCCGGGGAAAACTATGGCTACACCTTC
TRBV2,TRBJ2-7,-,TRBD1,CAAGTAFTPEQYF,TGTGCCGCAGGGACAGCCTTTACTCCGGAGCAGTACTTC
TRBV5-1,TRBJ2-1,once,TRBD1,CASRTGGWGEQFF,TGCGCCAGCAGAACAGGGGGCTGGGGTGAGCAGTTCTTC
TRBV30,TRBJ2-5,-,TRBD2,CAWSVRRGKETQYF,TGTGCCTGGAGTGTTCGGCGGGGGAAGGAGACCCAGTACTTC
TRBV27,TRBJ2-5,-,-,CASSFGGSGEETQYF,TGTGCCAGCAGTTTTGGGGGGAGTGGGGAGGAGACCCAGTACTTC
TRBV5-4,TRBJ2-1,few,TRBD1,CASMTGAGSYNEQFF,TGTGCCAGCATGACAGGGGCGGGCTCCTACAATGAGCAGTTCTTC
TRBV2,TRBJ2-5,-,-,CASRREAGGQETQYF,TGTGCCAGCAGAAGGGAAGCGGGTGGACAAGAGACCCAGTACTTC
TRBV5-6,TRBJ2-5,-,-,CASSQPSGAFQETQYF,TGTGCCAGCAGCCAGCCTTCAGGGGCCTTCCAAGAGACCCAGTACTTC
TRBV18,TRBJ1-5,-,-,CASEGVRNNQPQHF,TGTGCCAGCGAGGGGGTGAGGAACAATCAGCCCCAGCATTTT
TRBV11-2,TRBJ2-3,-,TRBD1,CASGAGTGPPGTQYF,TGTGCCAGCGGCGCCGGGACAGGGCCGCCGGGTACGCAGTATTTT
TRBV28,TRBJ1-2,once,TRBD1,CASRGGRGQYGYTF,TGTGCCAGTCGAGGGGGCAGGGGGCAATATGGCTACACCTTC
TRBV5-1,TRBJ1-1,-,-,CASSWDRGVTEAFF,TGCGCCAGCAGCTGGGATCGGGGGGTCACTGAAGCTTTCTTT
TRBV19,TRBJ2-2,-,TRBD2,CASRLAGGQDTGELFF,TGTGCCAGTAGATTAGCGGGGGGGCAGGACACCGGGGAGCTGTTTTTT
TRBV7-3,TRBJ1-2,-,TRBD1,CASSLAPTSRDRDGYTF,TGTGCCAGCAGCTTAGCCCCAACCTCCCGGGACAGGGACGGCTACACCTTC
TRBV7-9,TRBJ2-3,-,-,CASSITAADTQYF,TGTGCCAGCAGCATCACAGCAGCAGATACGCAGTATTTT
TRBV6-5,TRBJ1-2,-,-,CASSNPGKANYGYTF,TGTGCCAGCAGTAACCCAGGGAAAGCCAACTATGGCTACACCTTC
TRBV4-2,TRBJ1-4,-,-,CASSQVLEGSNEKLFF,TGTGCCAGCAGCCAAGTATTGGAGGGTTCTAATGAAAAACTGTTTTTT
TRBV5-1,TRBJ2-7,-,TRBD1,CASSTGQGYEQYF,TGCGCCAGCAGCACAGGACAGGGCTACGAGCAGTACTTC
TRBV4-2,TRBJ2-1,-,TRBD1,CASSGRDRGNEQFF,TGTGCCAGCAGCGGCCGGGACAGGGGCAATGAGCAGTTCTTC
TRBV29-1,TRBJ2-7,-,TRBD1,CSAGQGETYEQYF,TGCAGCGCTGGACAGGGGGAGACCTACGAGCAGTACTTC
TRBV21-1,TRBJ1-2,few,-,CASSKGGGGAYGYTF,TGTGCCAGCAGCAAAGGCGGCGGCGGCGCCTATGGCTACACCTTC
TRBV5-1,TRBJ2-3,-,TRBD2,CASSFGTSGRSTDTQYF,TGCGCCAGCAGCTTTGGGACTAGCGGGAGAAGCACAGATACGCAGTATTTT
TRBV19,TRBJ1-4,once,-,CASSIIGGANEKLFF,TGTGCCAGTAGTATTATCGGCGGTGCTAATGAAAAACTGTTTTTT
TRBV4-1,TRBJ2-7,-,-,CASSQVGGSYEQYF,TGCGCCAGCAGCCAGGTGGGGGGCTCCTACGAGCAGTACTTC
TRBV19,TRBJ1-2,-,-,CASNRFNYGYTF,TGTGCCAGTAACAGGTTTAACTATGGCTACACCTTC
TRBV5-6,TRBJ1-4,-,-,CASSLAGGPNEKLFF,TGTGCCAGCAGCTTGGCCGGGGGACCTAATGAAAAACTGTTTTTT
TRBV3-1/TRBV3-2,TRBJ2-1,-,-,CASSPWRGSYNEQFF,TGTGCCAGCAGCCCCTGGCGGGGATCCTACAATGAGCAGTTCTTC
TRBV4-3,TRBJ2-1,-,TRBD1,CASSKDRGIGNEQFF,TGCGCCAGCAGCAAGGACAGGGGAATAGGCAATGAGCAGTTCTTC
TRBV4-3,TRBJ2-4,-,-,CASSQTGTPKNIQYF,TGCGCCAGCAGCCAAACCGGGACACCCAAAAACATTCAGTACTTC
TRBV7-2,TRBJ2-2,-,-,CASSLYVLALGTGELFF,TGTGCCAGCAGCTTATACGTACTAGCCTTGGGCACCGGGGAGCTGTTTTTT
TRBV29-1,TRBJ2-7,-,TRBD1,CSCRDRFDEQYF,TGCAGCTGCCGGGACAGGTTCGACGAGCAGTACTTC
TRBV18,TRBJ1-2,once,TRBD1,CASSVTGTDYGYTF,TGTGCCAGCTCAGTAACCGGGACAGACTATGGCTACACCTTC
TRBV19,TRBJ2-2,-,-,CASSIGQGSGTGELFF,TGTGCCAGTAGTATCGGGCAGGGGTCGGGCACCGGGGAGCTGTTTTTT
TRBV2,TRBJ1-1,-,-,CASNSAAEAFF,TGTGCCAGCAATTCAGCGGCTGAAGCTTTCTTT
TRBV16,TRBJ1-4,few,TRBD1,CASSQYRGLDEKLFF,TGTGCCAGCAGCCAATACAGGGGCCTAGATGAAAAACTGTTTTTT
TRBV5-5,TRBJ2-7,-,-,CASSAGFDEQYF,TGTGCCAGCAGCGCGGGTTTCGACGAGCAGTACTTC
TRBV29-1,TRBJ1-1,-,-,CSVKITGRTEAFF,TGCAGCGTCAAGATCACAGGGCGAACTGAAGCTTTCTTT
TRBV25-1,TRBJ1-2,-,TRBD1,CASSLAGQGNSGYTF,TGTGCCAGCAGTTTAGCGGGACAGGGGAACTCAGGCTACACCTTC
TRBV6-5,TRBJ1-2,-,-,CASSPIIQGLRGYTF,TGTGCCAGCAGTCCAATAATCCAGGGGCTCCGAGGCTACACCTTC
TRBV4-3,TRBJ2-7,-,-,CASSQESAGAYYEQYF,TGCGCCAGCAGCCAAGAGAGCGCGGGGGCCTACTACGAGCAGTACTTC